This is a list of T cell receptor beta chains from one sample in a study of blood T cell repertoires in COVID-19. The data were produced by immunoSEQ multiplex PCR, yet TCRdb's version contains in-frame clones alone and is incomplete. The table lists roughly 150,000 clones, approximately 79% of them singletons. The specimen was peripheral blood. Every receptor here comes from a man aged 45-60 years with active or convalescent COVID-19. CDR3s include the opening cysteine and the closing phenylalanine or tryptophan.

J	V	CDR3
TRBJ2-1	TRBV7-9	CASSHRDFNEQFF
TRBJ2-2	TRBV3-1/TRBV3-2	CASSLRLADTGELFF
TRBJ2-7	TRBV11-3	CASSQRDSYEQYF
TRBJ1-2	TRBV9	CASSVALGQGAGGYTF
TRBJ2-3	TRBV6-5	CASSYSLAGDTQYF
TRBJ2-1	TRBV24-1	CATSGQGARGGNTEQFF
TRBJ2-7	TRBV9	CASSSPGAGAYEQYF
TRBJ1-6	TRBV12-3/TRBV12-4	CASSPGREAPLHF
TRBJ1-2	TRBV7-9	CASSLGQGILRYGYTF
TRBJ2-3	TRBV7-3	CASSMIAGTSTDTQYF
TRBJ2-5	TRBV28	CASSLGQGLGETQYF
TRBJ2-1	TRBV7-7	CASSLGSSRNNEQFF
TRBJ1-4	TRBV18	CASSLGQVNEKLFF
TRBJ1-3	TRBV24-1	CATSDPDSSGNTIYF
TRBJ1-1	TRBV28	CASSLLRGRAEAFF
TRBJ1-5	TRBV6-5	CASSSQGARNQPQHF
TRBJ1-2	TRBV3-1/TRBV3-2	CASIARKWHSGVYGYTF
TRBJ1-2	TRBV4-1	CASSPSPGQGAKDYGYTF
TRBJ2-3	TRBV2	CASSDPRSTDTQYF
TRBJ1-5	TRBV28	CASSLLWTGGDQPQHF
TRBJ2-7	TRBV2	CASSVYGNYEQYF
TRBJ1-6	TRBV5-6	CASSFTGRGNSPLHF
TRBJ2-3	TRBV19	CASRTMSGSTTDTQYF
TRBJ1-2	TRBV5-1	CASSFESGDYGYTF
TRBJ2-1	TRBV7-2	CASSSAGKINNEQFF
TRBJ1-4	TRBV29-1	CSVDPRGTNEKLFF
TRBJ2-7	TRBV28	CASSSLGQGLDEQYF
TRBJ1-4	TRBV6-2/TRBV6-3	CASSYGTAEKLFF
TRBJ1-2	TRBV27	CASSGRPNYGYTF